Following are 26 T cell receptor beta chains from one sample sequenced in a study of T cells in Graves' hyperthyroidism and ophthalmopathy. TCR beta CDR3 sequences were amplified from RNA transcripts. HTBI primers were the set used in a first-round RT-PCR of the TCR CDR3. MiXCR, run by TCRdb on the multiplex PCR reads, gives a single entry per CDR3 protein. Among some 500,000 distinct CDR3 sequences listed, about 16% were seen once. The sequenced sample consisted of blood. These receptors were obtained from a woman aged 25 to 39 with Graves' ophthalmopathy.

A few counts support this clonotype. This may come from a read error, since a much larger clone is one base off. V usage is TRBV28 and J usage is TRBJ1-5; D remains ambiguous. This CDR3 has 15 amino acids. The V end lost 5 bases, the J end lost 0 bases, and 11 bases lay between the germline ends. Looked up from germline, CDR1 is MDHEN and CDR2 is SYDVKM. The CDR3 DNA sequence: TGTGCCAGCAGTCCCGGTAGGGTTAGCAATCAGCCCCAGCATTTT. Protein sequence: CASSPGRVSNQPQHF.

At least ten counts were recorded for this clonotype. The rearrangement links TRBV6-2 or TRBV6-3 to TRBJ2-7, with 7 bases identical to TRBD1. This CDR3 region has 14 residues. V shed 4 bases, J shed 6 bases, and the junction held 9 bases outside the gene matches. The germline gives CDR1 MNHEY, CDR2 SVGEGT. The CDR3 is CASSWGPTGIEQYF. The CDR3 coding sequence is TGTGCCAGCAGTTGGGGACCGACAGGGATCGAGCAGTACTTC.

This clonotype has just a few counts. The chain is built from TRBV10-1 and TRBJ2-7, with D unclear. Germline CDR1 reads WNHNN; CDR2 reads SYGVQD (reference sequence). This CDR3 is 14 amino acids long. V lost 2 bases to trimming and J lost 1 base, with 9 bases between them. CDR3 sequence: CASSETGRSYEQYF. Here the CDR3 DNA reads TGCGCCAGCAGTGAGACCGGACGGTCCTACGAGCAGTACTTC.

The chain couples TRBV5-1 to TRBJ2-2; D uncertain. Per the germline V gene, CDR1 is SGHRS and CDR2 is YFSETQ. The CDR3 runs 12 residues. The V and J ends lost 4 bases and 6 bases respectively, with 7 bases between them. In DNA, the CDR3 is TGCGCCAGCAGCCCCCTTCCCGGGGAGCTGTTTTTT. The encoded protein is CASSPLPGELFF.

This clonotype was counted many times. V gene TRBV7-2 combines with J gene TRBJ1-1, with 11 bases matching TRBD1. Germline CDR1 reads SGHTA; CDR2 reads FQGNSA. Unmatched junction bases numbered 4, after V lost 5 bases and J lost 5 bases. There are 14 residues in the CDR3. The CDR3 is CASSQRDRGTEAFF. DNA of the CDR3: TGTGCCAGCAGCCAACGGGACAGGGGGACTGAAGCTTTCTTT.

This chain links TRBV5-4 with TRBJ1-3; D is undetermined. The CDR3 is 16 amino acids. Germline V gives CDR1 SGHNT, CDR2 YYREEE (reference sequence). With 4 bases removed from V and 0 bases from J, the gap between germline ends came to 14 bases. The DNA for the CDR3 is TGTGCCAGCAGCCGGGTGGGAACAGCCTCTGGAAACACCATATATTTT. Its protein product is CASSRVGTASGNTIYF.

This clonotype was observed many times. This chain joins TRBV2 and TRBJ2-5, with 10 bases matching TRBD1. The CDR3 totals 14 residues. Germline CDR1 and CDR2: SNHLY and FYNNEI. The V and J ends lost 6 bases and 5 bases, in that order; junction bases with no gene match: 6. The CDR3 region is CASSARTGGETQYF. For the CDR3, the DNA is TGTGCCAGCAGCGCTCGGACAGGGGGGGAGACCCAGTACTTC.

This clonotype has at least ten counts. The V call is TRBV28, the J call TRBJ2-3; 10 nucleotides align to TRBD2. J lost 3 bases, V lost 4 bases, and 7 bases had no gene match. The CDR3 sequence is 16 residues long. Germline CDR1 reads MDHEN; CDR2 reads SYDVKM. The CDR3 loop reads CASSSFGTSETDTQYF. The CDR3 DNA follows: TGTGCCAGCAGTTCTTTTGGGACTAGCGAGACAGATACGCAGTATTTT.

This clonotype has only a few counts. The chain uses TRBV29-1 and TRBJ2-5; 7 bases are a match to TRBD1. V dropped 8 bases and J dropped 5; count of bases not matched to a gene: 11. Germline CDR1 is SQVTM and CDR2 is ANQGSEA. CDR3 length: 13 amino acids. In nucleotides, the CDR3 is TGCAGCTCCGTGAGGGGGCTGGGGGAGACCCAGTACTTC. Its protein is CSSVRGLGETQYF.

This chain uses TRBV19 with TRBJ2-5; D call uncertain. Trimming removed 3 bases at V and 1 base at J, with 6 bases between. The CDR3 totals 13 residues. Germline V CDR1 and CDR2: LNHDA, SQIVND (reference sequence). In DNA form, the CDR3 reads TGTGCCAGTAGTATGGGAAGCCAAGAGACCCAGTACTTC. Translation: CASSMGSQETQYF.

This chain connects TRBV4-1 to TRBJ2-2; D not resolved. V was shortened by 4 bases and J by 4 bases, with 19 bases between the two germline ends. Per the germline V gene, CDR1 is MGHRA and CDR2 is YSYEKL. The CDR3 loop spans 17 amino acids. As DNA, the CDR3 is TGCGCCAGCAGCCTCTCCAATCTTAGGACCATCACCGGGGAGCTGTTTTTT. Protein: CASSLSNLRTITGELFF.

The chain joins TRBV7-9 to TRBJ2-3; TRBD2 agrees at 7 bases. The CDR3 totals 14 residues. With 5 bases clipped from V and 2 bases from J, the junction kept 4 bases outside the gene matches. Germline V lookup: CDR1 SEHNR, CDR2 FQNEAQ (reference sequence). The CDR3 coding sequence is TGTGCCAGCAGCCCCGGGAGGAACACAGATACGCAGTATTTT. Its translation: CASSPGRNTDTQYF. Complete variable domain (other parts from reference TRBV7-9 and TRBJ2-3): DTGVSQNPRHKITKRGQNVTFRCDPISEHNRLYWYRQTLGQGPEFLTYFQNEAQLEKSRLLSDRFSAERPKGSFSTLEIQRTEQGDSAMYLCASSPGRNTDTQYFGPGTRLTVL.

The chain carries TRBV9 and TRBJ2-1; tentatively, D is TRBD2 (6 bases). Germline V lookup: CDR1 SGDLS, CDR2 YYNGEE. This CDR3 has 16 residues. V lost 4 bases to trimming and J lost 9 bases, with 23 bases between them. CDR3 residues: CASSSTGDFPLGEQFF. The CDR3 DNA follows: TGTGCCAGCAGCTCCACCGGGGACTTCCCTCTGGGTGAGCAGTTCTTC.

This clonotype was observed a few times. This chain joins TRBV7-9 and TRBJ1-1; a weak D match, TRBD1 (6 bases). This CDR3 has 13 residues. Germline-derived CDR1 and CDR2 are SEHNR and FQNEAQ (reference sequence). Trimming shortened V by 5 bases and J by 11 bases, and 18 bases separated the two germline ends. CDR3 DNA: TGTGCCAGCAGCCAAAAGGACAGTTTTCTGGCTTTCTTT. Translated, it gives CASSQKDSFLAFF.

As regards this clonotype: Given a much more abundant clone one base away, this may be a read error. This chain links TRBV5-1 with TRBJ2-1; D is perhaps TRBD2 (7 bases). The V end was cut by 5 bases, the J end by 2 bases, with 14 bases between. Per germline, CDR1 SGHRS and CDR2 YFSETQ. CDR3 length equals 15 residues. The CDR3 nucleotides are TGCGCCAGCAGGGGAGGGGGGGCCCCCTACAATGAGCAGTTCTTC. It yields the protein CASRGGGAPYNEQFF.

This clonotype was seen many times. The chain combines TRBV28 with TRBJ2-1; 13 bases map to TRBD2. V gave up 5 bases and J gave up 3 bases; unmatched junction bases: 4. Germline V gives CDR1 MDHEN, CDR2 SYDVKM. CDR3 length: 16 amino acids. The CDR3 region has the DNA TGTGCCAGCAGTCTGGGACTAGCGGGGATCTACAATGAGCAGTTCTTC. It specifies CASSLGLAGIYNEQFF. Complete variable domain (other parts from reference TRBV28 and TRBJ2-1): DVKVTQSSRYLVKRTGEKVFLECVQDMDHENMFWYRQDPGLGLRLIYFSYDVKMKEKGDIPEGYSVSREKKERFSLILESASTNQTSMYLCASSLGLAGIYNEQFFGPGTRLTVL.

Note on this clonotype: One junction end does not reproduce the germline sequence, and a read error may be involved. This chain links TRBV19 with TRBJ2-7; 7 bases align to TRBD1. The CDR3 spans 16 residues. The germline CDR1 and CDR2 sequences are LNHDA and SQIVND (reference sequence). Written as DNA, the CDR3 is TGTGCCAGTAGTGGTCATGCCGGGACAGCGGTGTACGGGCAGTACTTC. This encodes CASSGHAGTAVYGQYF.

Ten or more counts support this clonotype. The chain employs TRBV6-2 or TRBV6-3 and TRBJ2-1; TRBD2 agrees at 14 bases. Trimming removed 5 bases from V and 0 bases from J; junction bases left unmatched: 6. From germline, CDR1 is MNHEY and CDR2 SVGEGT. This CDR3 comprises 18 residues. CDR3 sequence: CASSQGTSGSDSYNEQFF. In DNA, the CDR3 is TGTGCCAGCAGTCAGGGGACTAGCGGGAGCGACTCCTACAATGAGCAGTTCTTC.

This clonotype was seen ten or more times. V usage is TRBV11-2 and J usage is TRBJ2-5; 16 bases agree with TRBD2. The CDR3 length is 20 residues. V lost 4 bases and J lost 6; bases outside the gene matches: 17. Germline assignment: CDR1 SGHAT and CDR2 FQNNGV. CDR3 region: CASSSRTGTSGRAGEKTQYF. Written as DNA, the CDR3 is TGTGCCAGCAGCTCCAGAACCGGGACTAGCGGGAGGGCCGGGGAGAAGACCCAGTACTTC.

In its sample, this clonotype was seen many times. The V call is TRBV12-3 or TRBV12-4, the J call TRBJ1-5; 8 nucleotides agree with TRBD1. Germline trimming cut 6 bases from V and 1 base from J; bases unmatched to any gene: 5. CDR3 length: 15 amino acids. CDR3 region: CASRPGTGSNQPQHF. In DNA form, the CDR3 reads TGTGCCAGCAGACCCGGGACAGGCAGCAATCAGCCCCAGCATTTT.

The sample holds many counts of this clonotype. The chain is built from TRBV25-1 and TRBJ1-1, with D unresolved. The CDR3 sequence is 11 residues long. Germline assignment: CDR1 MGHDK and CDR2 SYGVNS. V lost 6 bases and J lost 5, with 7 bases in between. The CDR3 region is CASRTRTEAFF. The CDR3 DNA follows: TGTGCCAGCAGAACACGGACTGAAGCTTTCTTT.

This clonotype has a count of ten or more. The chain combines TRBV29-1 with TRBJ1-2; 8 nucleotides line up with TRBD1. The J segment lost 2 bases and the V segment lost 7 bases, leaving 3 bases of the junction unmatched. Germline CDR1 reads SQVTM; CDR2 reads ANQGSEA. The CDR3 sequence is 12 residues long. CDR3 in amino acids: CSADRENYGYTF. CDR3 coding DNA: TGCAGCGCGGACAGGGAAAACTATGGCTACACCTTC.

In nucleotides, the CDR3 is TGTGCCAGCAGCTCGACAGCGGCCAACGTCCTGACTTTC. Amino acid sequence: CASSSTAANVLTF. V gene TRBV7-9 combines with J gene TRBJ2-6; tentatively, D is TRBD1 (5 bases). Germline CDR1 is SEHNR and CDR2 is FQNEAQ (reference sequence). Trimming left V 4 bases short and J 6 bases short, with 7 bases between. The CDR3 spans 13 residues.

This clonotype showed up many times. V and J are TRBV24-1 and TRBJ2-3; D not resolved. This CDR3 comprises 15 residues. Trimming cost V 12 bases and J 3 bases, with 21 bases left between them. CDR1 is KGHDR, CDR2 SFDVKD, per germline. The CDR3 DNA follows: TGTGCCGCATGCTGTCGGCCCACTTGGACAGATACGCAGTATTTT. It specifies CAACCRPTWTDTQYF.

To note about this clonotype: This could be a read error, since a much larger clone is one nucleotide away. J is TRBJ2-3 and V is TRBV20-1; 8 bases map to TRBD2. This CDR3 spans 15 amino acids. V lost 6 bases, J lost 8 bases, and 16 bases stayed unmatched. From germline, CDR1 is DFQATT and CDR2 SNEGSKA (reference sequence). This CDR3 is CSAKTSENAQGTQYF. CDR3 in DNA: TGCAGTGCCAAGACTAGCGAAAACGCGCAGGGTACGCAGTATTTT.

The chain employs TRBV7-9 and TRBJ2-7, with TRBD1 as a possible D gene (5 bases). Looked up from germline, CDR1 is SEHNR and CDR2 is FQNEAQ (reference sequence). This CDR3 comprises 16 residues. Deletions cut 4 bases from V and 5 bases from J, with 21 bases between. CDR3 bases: TGTGCCAGCAGCTCCCAGAATACCAGACAGCAAGACGAGCAGTACTTC. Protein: CASSSQNTRQQDEQYF.